Below, 17 T cell receptor beta chains from the same sample are listed, as sequenced in a study of cytomegalovirus exposure and HLA in healthy donors. Both 60 Vbeta primers and 13 Jbeta primers went into the PCR. Repertoires were generated with immunoSEQ multiplex PCR, while TCRdb's copy carries only in-frame clones and drops some. The table lists some 150,000 clones, 60% to 80% of them singletons, with 1.2% to 1.5% in the top ten. The sequenced material came from PBMCs. These TCRs come from a man aged 55 to 70 in good health and CMV-seronegative.

The chain carries TRBV7-9 and TRBJ1-4; 7 nucleotides align to TRBD1. The CDR3 has 14 residues. Looked up from germline, CDR1 is SEHNR and CDR2 is FQNEAQ (reference sequence). Trimming cost V 5 bases and J 8 bases; bases outside gene matches: 8. The CDR3 sequence is CASSRGQPGEKLFF. The CDR3, as DNA: TGTGCCAGCAGCCGGGGACAGCCAGGGGAAAAACTGTTTTTT.

CDR3 protein: CASSGGTGSYNEQFF. The CDR3 coding sequence is TGTGCCAGCAGCGGGGGGACAGGCTCCTACAATGAGCAGTTCTTC. This rearrangement joins TRBV6-1 to TRBJ2-1; tentative D call: TRBD1 (8 bases). This CDR3 has 15 residues. V dropped 6 bases and J dropped 0 bases, with 12 bases sitting between them. Germline V gene data show CDR1 as MNHNS and CDR2 as SASEGT.

The V call is TRBV20-1, the J call TRBJ1-2; D gene unclear. CDR3 length: 11 amino acids. Germline CDR1 is DFQATT and CDR2 is SNEGSKA (reference sequence). V dropped 1 base and J dropped 7 bases, with 7 bases sitting between them. The CDR3 spells CSARGRSGYTF. The CDR3 DNA is TGCAGTGCTAGAGGGAGGTCTGGCTACACCTTC.

J is TRBJ2-3 and V is TRBV29-1, with D uncertain. V lost 5 bases and J lost 6, with 15 bases in between. This CDR3 comprises 13 residues. Germline CDR1 is SQVTM and CDR2 is ANQGSEA. The DNA of the CDR3 is TGCAGCGTTAAAAGTTACATTTCGGATACGCAGTATTTT. Encoded protein: CSVKSYISDTQYF.

The gene calls are TRBV6-1 and TRBJ1-4; 8 bases fit TRBD1. This CDR3 is 16 amino acids long. V trimming: 4 bases; J trimming: 8 bases; junction bases outside the gene matches: 12. The germline gives CDR1 MNHNS, CDR2 SASEGT. The CDR3, as DNA: TGTGCCAGCAGTGTCGGACAGGGATTACGGGAGGAAAAACTGTTTTTT. Protein sequence: CASSVGQGLREEKLFF.

Worth noting for this clone: The limits of the CDR3 on the DNA are not certain, so only TCRdb's listed CDR3 is given. This CDR3 is CSVGQGAQTFF. The chain links TRBV29-1 to TRBJ1-1; the D call of TRBD1 is as the table states it, not checked on the DNA. Germline loops: CDR1 SQVTM, CDR2 ANQGSEA. The CDR3 is 11 residues long, ends included.

The CDR3, as DNA: TGTGCCAGCAGTAGCGGGGGGGCCGAAGAGACCCAGTACTTC. Translation: CASSSGGAEETQYF. The chain couples TRBV7-2 to TRBJ2-5, with 11 positions matching TRBD2. V shed 6 bases and J 3 bases; nucleotides not matched to a gene: 3. From germline, CDR1 is SGHTA and CDR2 FQGNSA. This CDR3 has 14 amino acids.

A single count supports this clone. The chain joins TRBV4-3 to TRBJ2-7; TRBD2 agrees at 9 bases. The CDR3 is 19 amino acids. V shed 1 base and J 4 bases; nucleotides not matched to a gene: 17. Germline V gene data show CDR1 as LGHNA and CDR2 as YSLEER. CDR3 in DNA: TGCGCCAGCAGCCAAGGGAGCGCGGTGACTAGCGGATTCCCTTACGAGCAGTACTTC. Amino acid sequence: CASSQGSAVTSGFPYEQYF.

This chain links TRBV27 with TRBJ1-4, with 7 bases fitting TRBD1. The germline V gene encodes CDR1 MNHEY and CDR2 SMNVEV (reference sequence). With V trimmed by 5 bases and J by 8 bases, 5 bases remained unmatched. This CDR3 spans 13 amino acids. CDR3 DNA sequence: TGTGCCAGCAGTCAGGAGGGACAGGAAAAACTGTTTTTT. This gives the protein CASSQEGQEKLFF.

J is TRBJ2-2 and V is TRBV10-3, with D tentatively TRBD2 (5 bases). V was shortened by 3 bases and J by 6 bases, with 11 bases between the two germline ends. The CDR3 totals 14 residues. CDR1 is ENHRY, CDR2 SYGVKD, per germline. As DNA, the CDR3 is TGTGCCATCAGTGATTCGGGTAGCGCCGGGGAGCTGTTTTTT. It specifies CAISDSGSAGELFF.

This chain links TRBV10-3 with TRBJ2-3, with 8 bases fitting TRBD1. The CDR3 has 18 amino acids. The junction had 17 bases not matched to a gene; V was cut back by 5 bases and J by 4 bases. In germline, CDR1 is ENHRY, CDR2 SYGVKD. The CDR3, as DNA: TGTGCCATCAGTACGTTCAGGGGGCGCACAGATAAGGCAGATACGCAGTATTTT. Amino acid sequence: CAISTFRGRTDKADTQYF.

This chain joins TRBV19 and TRBJ2-7, with 7 bases identical to TRBD2. The length of the CDR3 is 16 residues. Germline V gene lookup returns CDR1 LNHDA and CDR2 SQIVND (reference sequence). V dropped 3 bases and J dropped 0; count of bases not matched to a gene: 8. The CDR3 DNA follows: TGTGCCAGTAGTATCTTCCCTAGCGGCGGCTCCTACGAGCAGTACTTC. Its protein product is CASSIFPSGGSYEQYF.

CDR3 coding DNA: TGTGCCAGCTCACCCCCGGGGCTAGCGGGCGACAATGAGCAGTTCTTC. Its translation: CASSPPGLAGDNEQFF. The J gene is TRBJ2-1, the V gene TRBV18, with 8 bases identical to TRBD2. Germline V gene lookup returns CDR1 KGHSH and CDR2 LQKENI. J gave up 5 bases and V 3 bases, and 9 bases lay outside the gene matches. This CDR3 is built from 16 residues.

The V gene is TRBV27, the J gene TRBJ1-4; D not certain. Germline CDR1 and CDR2: MNHEY and SMNVEV (reference sequence). V lost 3 bases to trimming and J lost 4 bases, with 6 bases between them. The CDR3 length is 13 residues. This CDR3 reads CASSFSGNEKLFF. CDR3 bases: TGTGCCAGCAGTTTCAGCGGTAATGAAAAACTGTTTTTT.

The DNA for the CDR3 is TGTGCCAGTAGTATCCTCAGCGGGGCGAACACCGGGGAGCTGTTTTTT. Its translation: CASSILSGANTGELFF. J is TRBJ2-2 and V is TRBV19; 7 bases agree with TRBD2. Germline assignment: CDR1 LNHDA and CDR2 SQIVND (reference sequence). With V trimmed by 3 bases and J by 0 bases, 4 bases remained unmatched. CDR3 length: 16 amino acids.

V and J are TRBV7-9 and TRBJ2-3, with 7 bases identical to TRBD2. The germline CDR1 and CDR2 sequences are SEHNR and FQNEAQ (reference sequence). The CDR3 contains 16 residues. Trimming removed 4 bases from V and 0 bases from J; junction bases left unmatched: 7. In nucleotides, the CDR3 is TGTGCCAGCAGCTCCCGACTAGCAGCTAGCACAGATACGCAGTATTTT. As protein: CASSSRLAASTDTQYF.

The chain recombines TRBV19 with TRBJ2-2; D unresolved. V was trimmed by 4 bases and J by 3 bases, leaving 6 bases between them. Germline CDR1 is LNHDA and CDR2 is SQIVND (reference sequence). This CDR3 is built from 13 residues. The chain's CDR3 is CASSKADTGELFF. The CDR3 nucleotides read TGTGCCAGTAGTAAAGCCGACACCGGGGAGCTGTTTTTT.